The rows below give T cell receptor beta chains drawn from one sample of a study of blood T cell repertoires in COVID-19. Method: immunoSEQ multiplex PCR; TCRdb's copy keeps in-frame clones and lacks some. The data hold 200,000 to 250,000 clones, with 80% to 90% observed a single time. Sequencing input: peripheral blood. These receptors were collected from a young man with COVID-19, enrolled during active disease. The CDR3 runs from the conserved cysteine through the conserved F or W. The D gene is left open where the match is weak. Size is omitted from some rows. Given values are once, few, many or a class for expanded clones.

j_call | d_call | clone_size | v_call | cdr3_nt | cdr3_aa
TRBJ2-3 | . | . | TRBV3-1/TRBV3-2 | TGTGCCAGCAGCCAAGGCCGTAGGCAGACATTAGGCACAGATACGCAGTATTTT | CASSQGRRQTLGTDTQYF
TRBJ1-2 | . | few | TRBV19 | TGTGCCAGTAGTCTACAGTACGCCAACTATGGCTACACCTTC | CASSLQYANYGYTF
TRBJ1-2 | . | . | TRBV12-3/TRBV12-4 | TGTGCCAGCAGTAGCACAGCTAACTATGGCTACACCTTC | CASSSTANYGYTF
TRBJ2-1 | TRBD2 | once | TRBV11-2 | TGTGCCAGCAGCTCCAGGACTAGCGGGGGGGCATTTGAGCAGTTCTTC | CASSSRTSGGAFEQFF
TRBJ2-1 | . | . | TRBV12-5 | TGTGCTAGTGGTTTGGACTTTAGCTCCTACAATGAGCAGTTCTTC | CASGLDFSSYNEQFF
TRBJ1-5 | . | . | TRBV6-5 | TGTGCCAGCACGGGGGGACTCTATCAGCCCCAGCATTTT | CASTGGLYQPQHF
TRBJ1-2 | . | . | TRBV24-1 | TGTGCCACCAGTGAACCTGGACAGTTTTATGGCTACACCTTC | CATSEPGQFYGYTF
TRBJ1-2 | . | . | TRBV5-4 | TGTGCCAGCAGCCCAACCGGGGGACCTGCTAACTATGGCTACACCTTC | CASSPTGGPANYGYTF
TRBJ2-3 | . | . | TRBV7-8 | TGTGCCAGCAGCTTAGATTTGTCCCCATACACCAGACACCGCACAGATACGCAGTATTTT | CASSLDLSPYTRHRTDTQYF
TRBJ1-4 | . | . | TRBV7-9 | TGTGCCAGCAGCTTATTGGGGGGACTGAATGAAAAACTGTTTTTT | CASSLLGGLNEKLFF
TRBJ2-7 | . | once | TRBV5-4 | TGTGCCAGCAGCTTGAAGGAGAGCTCCTACGAGCAGTACTTC | CASSLKESSYEQYF
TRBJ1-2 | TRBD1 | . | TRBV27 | TGTGCCAGCAGTCTGCAGGGGGATCCTCCCTATGGCTACACCTTC | CASSLQGDPPYGYTF
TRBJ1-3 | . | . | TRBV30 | TGTGCCTGGAGTGTATCAGGAAGCTCTGGAAACACCATATATTTT | CAWSVSGSSGNTIYF
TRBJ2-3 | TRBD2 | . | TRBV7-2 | TGTGCCAGCAGCTACTTAGCGGGGGGTAGGACAGATACGCAGTATTTT | CASSYLAGGRTDTQYF
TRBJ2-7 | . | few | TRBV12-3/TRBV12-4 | TGTGCCAGCAGCCTCCAGGGGTACGAGCAGTACTTC | CASSLQGYEQYF
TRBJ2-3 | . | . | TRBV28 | TGTGCCAGCACGTTGCCGGGAGCCCAACGGGAAAATACGCAGTATTTT | CASTLPGAQRENTQYF
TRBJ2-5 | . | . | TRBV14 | TGTGCCAGCAGCCAACTCTGGGGCGGCCAAGAGACCCAGTACTTC | CASSQLWGGQETQYF
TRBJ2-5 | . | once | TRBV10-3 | TGTGCCATCAGTGAAGGGGCCAACAGAGAGACCCAGTACTTC | CAISEGANRETQYF
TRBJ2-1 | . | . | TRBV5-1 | TGCGCCAGCAGCCGTAATAGCGGATCCTACAATGAGCAGTTCTTC | CASSRNSGSYNEQFF
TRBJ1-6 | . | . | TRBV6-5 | TGTGCCAGCGCCAGGGGCACGAATTCACCCCTCCACTTT | CASARGTNSPLHF
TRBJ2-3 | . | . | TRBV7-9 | TGTGCCAGCAGCCCCGGACATTCGGAATCCACAGATACGCAGTATTTT | CASSPGHSESTDTQYF
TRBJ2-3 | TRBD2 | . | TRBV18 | TGTGCCAGCTCACCGACTAGCGGGGGGGCGGATACGCAGTATTTT | CASSPTSGGADTQYF
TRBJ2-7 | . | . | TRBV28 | TGTGCCAGCAGTCGGCAGCGGACCGCTTACGAGCAGTACTTC | CASSRQRTAYEQYF
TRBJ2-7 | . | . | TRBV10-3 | TGTGCCATCAGTGATCCGACTTTGGTCTACGAGCAGTACTTC | CAISDPTLVYEQYF
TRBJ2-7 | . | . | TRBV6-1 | TGTGCCAGCAGTGAAGTCTTTTGGGCGGGCGAGCAGTACTTC | CASSEVFWAGEQYF
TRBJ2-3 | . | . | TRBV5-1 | TGCGCCAGCAGCTTGCGGGGTTCATCAGATACGCAGTATTTT | CASSLRGSSDTQYF
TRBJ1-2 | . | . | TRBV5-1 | TGCGCCAGCAGCTTGGGAGGGAACCAATTCTTC | CASSLGGNQFF
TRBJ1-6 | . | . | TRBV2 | TGTGCCAGCAGTGGTCAGGGATCTTTTCTGCGTTCACCCCTCCACTTT | CASSGQGSFLRSPLHF
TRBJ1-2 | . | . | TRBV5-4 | TGTGCCAGCAGCTTTCGGGGGGGCTATGGCTACACCTTC | CASSFRGGYGYTF
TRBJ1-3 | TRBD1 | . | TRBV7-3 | TGTGCCAGCAGCTACTCAGGGGGCTCTGGAAACACCATATATTTT | CASSYSGGSGNTIYF
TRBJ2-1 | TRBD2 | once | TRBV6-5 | TGTGCCAGCAGTTATAGACTAGCGCGACACAATGAGCAGTTCTTC | CASSYRLARHNEQFF
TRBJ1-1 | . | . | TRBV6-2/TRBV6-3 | TGTGCCAGCAGTTACAGCTACACGGGTCGGTACACTGAAGCTTTCTTT | CASSYSYTGRYTEAFF
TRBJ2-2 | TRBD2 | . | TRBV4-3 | TGCGCCAGCAGCCAATCTAGCGGGGGGAACACCGGGGAGCTGTTTTTT | CASSQSSGGNTGELFF
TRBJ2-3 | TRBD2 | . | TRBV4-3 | TGCGCCAGCAGCCAAGATTATAAGAGGGGAGGGATCACAGATACGCAGTATTTT | CASSQDYKRGGITDTQYF
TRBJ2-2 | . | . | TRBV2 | TGTGCCAGCAGTGTGTCCAGGTCCACCGGGGAGCTGTTTTTT | CASSVSRSTGELFF